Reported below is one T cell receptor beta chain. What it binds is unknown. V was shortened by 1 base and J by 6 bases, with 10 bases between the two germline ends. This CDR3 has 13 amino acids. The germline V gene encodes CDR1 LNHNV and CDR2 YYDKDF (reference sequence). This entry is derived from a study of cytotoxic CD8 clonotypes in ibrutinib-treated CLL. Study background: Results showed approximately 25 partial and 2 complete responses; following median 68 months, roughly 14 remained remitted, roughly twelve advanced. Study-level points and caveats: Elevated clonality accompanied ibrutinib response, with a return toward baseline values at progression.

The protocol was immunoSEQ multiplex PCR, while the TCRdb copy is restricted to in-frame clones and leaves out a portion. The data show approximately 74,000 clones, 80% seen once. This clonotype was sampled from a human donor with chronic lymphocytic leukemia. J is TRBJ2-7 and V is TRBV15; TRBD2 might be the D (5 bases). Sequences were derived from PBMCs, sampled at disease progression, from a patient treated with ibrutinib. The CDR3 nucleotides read TGTGCCACCAGCAGAGGGAGGTGGACCGAGCAGTACTTC. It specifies CATSRGRWTEQYF.